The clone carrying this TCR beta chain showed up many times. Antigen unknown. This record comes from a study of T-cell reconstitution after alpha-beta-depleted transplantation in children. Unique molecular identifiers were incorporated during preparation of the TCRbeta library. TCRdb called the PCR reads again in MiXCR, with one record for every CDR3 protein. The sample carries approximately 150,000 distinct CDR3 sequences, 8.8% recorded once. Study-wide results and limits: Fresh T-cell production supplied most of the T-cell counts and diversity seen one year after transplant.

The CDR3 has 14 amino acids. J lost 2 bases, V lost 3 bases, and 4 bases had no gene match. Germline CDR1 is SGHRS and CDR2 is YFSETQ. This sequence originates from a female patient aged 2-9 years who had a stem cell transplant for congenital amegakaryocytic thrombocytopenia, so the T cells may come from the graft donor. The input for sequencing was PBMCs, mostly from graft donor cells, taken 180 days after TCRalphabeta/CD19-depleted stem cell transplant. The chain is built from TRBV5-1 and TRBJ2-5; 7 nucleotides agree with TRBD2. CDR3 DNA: TGCGCCAGCAGCTGGACTAGACAGCAAGAGACCCAGTACTTC. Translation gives CASSWTRQQETQYF.